The rows below give T cell receptor beta chains drawn from one sample of a study of blood T cell repertoires in COVID-19. Libraries were prepared by immunoSEQ multiplex PCR; TCRdb keeps only in-frame clonotypes and omits some of them. The sample contains under 100,000 clones, 81% of which appear only once. Sample: peripheral blood. The receptor source for this set is a man at least 80 years old with active or convalescent COVID-19. Each CDR3 is given with its conserved first and last residue. D genes are given only for firm matches. Clone size appears in some rows only: once, few, many, or a class for an expanded clone.

cdr3_length	j_call	v_call	d_call	clone_size	cdr3_aa	cdr3_nt
15	TRBJ2-2	TRBV5-6	NA	NA	CASSAMSGRTGELFF	TGTGCCAGCAGCGCGATGAGCGGGCGGACCGGGGAGCTGTTTTTT
12	TRBJ1-5	TRBV6-6	NA	NA	CASKAANQPQHF	TGTGCCAGCAAGGCGGCTAATCAGCCCCAGCATTTT
15	TRBJ2-7	TRBV5-1	TRBD1	few	CASSSPDRGLYEQYF	TGCGCCAGCAGCTCCCCGGACAGGGGATTGTACGAGCAGTACTTC
12	TRBJ1-5	TRBV18	NA	NA	CASSPGGLPQHF	TGTGCCAGCTCACCAGGAGGTCTGCCCCAGCATTTT
17	TRBJ2-1	TRBV27	TRBD2	NA	CASSLSPRGGSYNEQFF	TGTGCCAGCAGTTTATCCCCGAGGGGAGGGTCCTACAATGAGCAGTTCTTC
14	TRBJ1-1	TRBV6-5	TRBD1	NA	CASSYPGTGETAFF	TGTGCCAGCAGTTACCCCGGGACAGGGGAAACAGCTTTCTTT
16	TRBJ1-2	TRBV27	NA	NA	CASSSQTPTAFYGYTF	TGTGCCAGCAGTTCCCAGACCCCGACAGCCTTCTATGGCTACACCTTC
14	TRBJ2-1	TRBV7-6	TRBD1	NA	CASSLRQGAVEQFF	TGTGCCAGCAGCTTAAGACAGGGGGCCGTTGAGCAGTTCTTC
15	TRBJ2-3	TRBV6-5	NA	NA	CASSYRFQRGDTQYF	TGTGCCAGCAGTTACCGCTTTCAAAGGGGAGATACGCAGTATTTT
15	TRBJ1-1	TRBV18	TRBD1	NA	CASSYRTGLNTEAFF	TGTGCCAGCTCATACCGGACAGGGCTAAACACTGAAGCTTTCTTT
13	TRBJ1-1	TRBV11-2	NA	NA	CASSLDRDTEAFF	TGTGCCAGCAGCTTAGACAGGGACACTGAAGCTTTCTTT
16	TRBJ2-3	TRBV5-5	TRBD1	once	CASSLQGAPSTDTQYF	TGTGCCAGCAGCTTGCAGGGGGCCCCTAGCACAGATACGCAGTATTTT
13	TRBJ1-2	TRBV6-1	NA	NA	CASSDEGGSGYTF	TGTGCCAGCAGTGACGAGGGTGGTAGTGGCTACACCTTC
16	TRBJ1-2	TRBV5-5	TRBD1	NA	CASSSGLGTASYGYTF	TGTGCCAGCAGCTCTGGCCTCGGGACAGCTTCCTATGGCTACACCTTC
13	TRBJ2-1	TRBV27	NA	NA	CASRTRRDNEQFF	TGTGCCAGCAGAACAAGGAGGGACAATGAGCAGTTCTTC
14	TRBJ1-1	TRBV6-5	NA	few	CASAISAMNTEAFF	TGTGCCAGCGCGATAAGTGCAATGAACACTGAAGCTTTCTTT
12	TRBJ1-2	TRBV19	NA	NA	CASSPPRSGYTF	TGTGCCAGTAGTCCCCCCCGGAGTGGCTACACCTTC
16	TRBJ2-5	TRBV9	TRBD1	NA	CASSPPLGQGRETQYF	TGTGCCAGCAGCCCGCCCTTGGGACAGGGTAGAGAGACCCAGTACTTC
16	TRBJ2-6	TRBV4-3	TRBD1	once	CASSQPTGVGANVLTF	TGCGCCAGCAGCCAGCCCACAGGGGTCGGGGCCAACGTCCTGACTTTC
16	TRBJ1-2	TRBV5-5	NA	NA	CASSWTSGDRPYGYTF	TGTGCCAGCAGCTGGACTTCGGGGGATCGTCCCTATGGCTACACCTTC
15	TRBJ1-1	TRBV19	NA	NA	CASSVSPRGWTEAFF	TGTGCCAGTAGTGTAAGCCCCCGGGGTTGGACTGAAGCTTTCTTT
15	TRBJ1-6	TRBV5-6	NA	few	CASSHRPSAPGPLHF	TGTGCCAGCAGCCACCGCCCCTCGGCGCCGGGGCCCCTCCACTTT
12	TRBJ1-2	TRBV27	TRBD1	NA	CASSSDRASYTF	TGTGCCAGCAGCTCGGACAGGGCAAGCTACACCTTC
12	TRBJ1-4	TRBV2	TRBD1	NA	CATRQGSEKLFF	TGTGCCACCAGACAGGGGTCGGAAAAACTGTTTTTT
15	TRBJ2-3	TRBV7-2	TRBD2	NA	CASSTGLAGTDTQYF	TGTGCCAGCAGCACGGGACTAGCGGGCACAGATACGCAGTATTTT
16	TRBJ2-7	TRBV4-2	TRBD1	NA	CASSLRTGAGSYEQYF	TGTGCCAGCAGCCTCCGGACAGGGGCTGGCTCCTACGAGCAGTACTTC
15	TRBJ2-7	TRBV18	NA	NA	CASSSSSAGTYEQYF	TGTGCCAGCTCAAGCTCATCAGCAGGAACCTACGAGCAGTACTTC
15	TRBJ1-2	TRBV5-1	NA	NA	CASSLEGVPRDGYTF	TGCGCCAGCAGCTTGGAGGGGGTCCCGAGGGATGGCTACACCTTC
15	TRBJ2-3	TRBV9	TRBD1	NA	CASSPGGATSDTQYF	TGTGCCAGCAGCCCAGGGGGCGCAACCTCAGATACGCAGTATTTT
16	TRBJ2-3	TRBV4-1	NA	NA	CASSQEIGVGTDTQYF	TGCGCCAGCAGCCAAGAGATAGGGGTGGGCACAGATACGCAGTATTTT
15	TRBJ1-4	TRBV6-6	NA	NA	CASRQQGSTNEKLFF	TGTGCCAGCAGACAACAGGGTAGTACTAATGAAAAACTGTTTTTT
15	TRBJ2-3	TRBV15	TRBD2	NA	CATSARGGGGDTQYF	TGTGCCACCAGCGCCCGTGGGGGGGGTGGAGATACGCAGTATTTT
12	TRBJ1-2	TRBV6-5	NA	NA	CASSRGGYGYTF	TGTGCCAGCTCCCGGGGGGGCTATGGCTACACCTTC
17	TRBJ1-5	TRBV5-1	TRBD1	NA	CASSPGVGQDVNQPQHF	TGCGCCAGCAGCCCAGGTGTCGGACAGGACGTAAATCAGCCCCAGCATTTT
16	TRBJ2-3	TRBV28	TRBD1	NA	CASSLFGQGFRDTQYF	TGTGCCAGCAGTTTGTTTGGACAGGGTTTTAGGGATACGCAGTATTTT
19	TRBJ1-5	TRBV7-7	TRBD1	NA	CATKRVTGDPFNSNQPQHF	TGTGCCACCAAACGGGTAACAGGGGACCCGTTCAACTCGAATCAGCCCCAGCATTTT
15	TRBJ1-2	TRBV30	NA	NA	CAWSGKNRAYGGYTF	TGTGCCTGGAGTGGTAAGAACAGGGCGTATGGTGGCTACACCTTC
13	TRBJ1-1	TRBV7-3	TRBD1	NA	CASSSTGNTEAFF	TGTGCCAGCAGCTCGACAGGGAACACTGAAGCCTTCTTT
12	TRBJ2-7	TRBV7-2	NA	NA	CASSLTRREKYF	TGTGCCAGCAGCTTAACGCGCCGGGAAAAGTACTTC
14	TRBJ2-1	TRBV27	NA	NA	CASSLSWDLGEQFF	TGTGCCAGCAGTTTGTCTTGGGACTTAGGTGAGCAGTTCTTC
13	TRBJ1-6	TRBV10-2	TRBD1	NA	CATLGQLNSPLHF	TGCGCCACCCTGGGACAGTTGAATTCACCCCTCCACTTT
13	TRBJ1-2	TRBV28	NA	NA	CASRTVLNYGYTF	TGTGCCAGCAGGACAGTCCTTAACTATGGCTACACCTTC
13	TRBJ2-5	TRBV5-5	NA	NA	CASSRTVQETQYF	TGTGCCAGCAGCCGGACAGTCCAAGAGACCCAGTACTTC
14	TRBJ1-5	TRBV2	TRBD1	NA	CASSVGTGSQPQHF	TGTGCCAGCAGTGTAGGGACAGGGAGTCAGCCCCAGCATTTT
16	TRBJ2-5	TRBV11-3	TRBD2	once	CASSPGAGLAGETQYF	TGTGCCAGCAGCCCGGGGGCGGGACTAGCTGGCGAGACCCAGTACTTC
17	TRBJ2-7	TRBV19	TRBD1	NA	CASSGTGGVKGPYEQYF	TGTGCCAGTAGCGGGACAGGGGGAGTGAAGGGGCCCTACGAGCAGTACTTC
16	TRBJ2-3	TRBV7-6	TRBD2	NA	CASSLSPSGGRDTQYF	TGTGCCAGCAGCTTAAGTCCTAGCGGGGGAAGAGATACGCAGTATTTT
10	TRBJ1-2	TRBV29-1	TRBD1	NA	CSVGTVGYTF	TGCAGCGTGGGGACAGTTGGCTACACCTTC
14	TRBJ1-2	TRBV5-1	NA	once	CASSLDRINYGYTF	TGCGCCAGCAGCTTGGACAGGATAAACTATGGCTACACCTTC